The 5 T cell receptor beta chains below were found in one sample sequenced in a study of shared clonotypes between healthy human individuals. This table comes from immunoSEQ multiplex PCR, and its TCRdb copy is limited to in-frame clones, with some not included. The sample lists over a million clones, over 95% seen once, with approximately 1.2% in the top ten. The sequenced material came from naive CD4+ T cells sorted from blood. Specified subset: CD45RA+ positively selected. The receptors were sampled from a man aged 30 to 39 in good health.

The gene calls are TRBV7-2 and TRBJ1-2, with no clear D. Trimming shortened V by 5 bases and J by 4 bases, and 11 bases separated the two germline ends. The germline V gene has CDR1 SGHTA and CDR2 FQGNSA. The CDR3 length is 13 residues. CDR3 sequence: CASSLRQPYGYTF. As DNA, the CDR3 is TGTGCCAGCAGCCTGCGGCAGCCCTATGGCTACACCTTC.

This chain joins TRBV7-2 and TRBJ2-7; D possibly corresponds to TRBD1 (5 bases). Trimming shortened V by 5 bases and J by 6 bases, and 14 bases separated the two germline ends. The CDR3 totals 13 residues. Germline CDR1 SGHTA, CDR2 FQGNSA. This chain's CDR3 is CASSNTDTGEQYF. CDR3 DNA sequence: TGTGCCAGCAGCAACACGGATACAGGCGAGCAGTACTTC.

As to this clone: Other DNA sequences in this sample translate to the same CDR3. The chain carries TRBV28 and TRBJ2-1; 7 nucleotides line up with TRBD1. V lost 6 bases and J lost 7; bases outside the gene matches: 3. The germline V gene encodes CDR1 MDHEN and CDR2 SYDVKM. The CDR3 is 12 amino acids. The CDR3 DNA reads as TGTGCCAGCAGCCTCAGGGGGAATGAGCAGTTCTTC. Its protein product is CASSLRGNEQFF.

The chain joins TRBV28 to TRBJ2-7, with 8 nucleotides matching TRBD1. J was trimmed by 2 bases and V by 5 bases; bases with no gene match: 8. Germline V CDR1 and CDR2: MDHEN, SYDVKM. The CDR3 contains 15 residues. This CDR3 is CASSTSGTGPYEQYF. The CDR3 region has the DNA TGTGCCAGCAGTACATCCGGGACAGGACCCTACGAGCAGTACTTC.

Written as DNA, the CDR3 is TGTGCCACCAGCAGAGACCGCTGGGGGTCGGGTAATGAAAAACTGTTTTTT. Its translation is CATSRDRWGSGNEKLFF. The chain combines TRBV15 with TRBJ1-4, with a tentative D call TRBD1 (5 bases). The ends were cut back, 0 bases at V and 4 bases at J, with 15 bases in the middle. The CDR3 totals 17 residues. Germline values: CDR1 LNHNV, CDR2 YYDKDF (reference sequence).